These 20 T cell receptor beta chains came from one sample sequenced in a study of CD8+CD57+ T cells in acquired aplastic anemia. The template for TCR beta VDJ and CDR3 sequence profiling was genomic DNA. TCRdb independently ran MiXCR on the reads; one entry per CDR3 protein. The sample holds 150,000 to 200,000 distinct CDR3 sequences, 60% to 70% seen once. Specimen: sorted CD4+, CD8+, or CD8+CD57+ T cells (not recorded which) from PBMCs. The receptors were sampled from a human donor in good health.

This clonotype was seen once. V and J are TRBV15 and TRBJ2-3; the D is unclear. Trimming removed 0 bases at V and 8 bases at J, with 6 bases between. There are 12 residues in the CDR3. CDR1 and CDR2 from the germline V gene are LNHNV and YYDKDF (reference sequence). CDR3 loop: CATSRDATTQYF. The DNA for the CDR3 is TGTGCCACCAGCAGAGATGCGACTACGCAGTATTTT.

Points on this clonotype: This may be a read error: a much more frequent sequence differs by one nucleotide. The chain uses TRBV11-1 and TRBJ2-4, with TRBD1 matching over 7 bases. This CDR3 has 15 amino acids. Germline V gene lookup returns CDR1 SGHAT and CDR2 FQDESV (reference sequence). CDR3 loop: CASSRYRGSKNIRYF. The CDR3 DNA is TGTGCCAGCAGCCGATACAGGGGATCCAAAAACATTCGGTACTTC.

This clonotype was counted a few times. The chain joins TRBV10-2 to TRBJ2-7; 7 bases match TRBD1. The CDR3 has 15 amino acids. Germline values: CDR1 WSHSY, CDR2 SAAADI. J gave up 0 bases and V 1 base, and 3 bases lay outside the gene matches. For the CDR3, the DNA is TGCGCCAGCAGTGAGTACAGGGGCGTCTCCTACGAGCAGTACTTC. This gives the protein CASSEYRGVSYEQYF.

This CDR3 is CSARDRGTPSYEQYF. In DNA, the CDR3 is TGCAGTGCTAGAGATAGGGGGACCCCCTCCTACGAGCAGTACTTC. The genes are TRBV20-1 and TRBJ2-7, with TRBD1 as a possible D gene (6 bases). The length of the CDR3 is 15 residues. Looked up from germline, CDR1 is DFQATT and CDR2 is SNEGSKA (reference sequence). V dropped 0 bases and J dropped 0 bases, with 12 bases sitting between them.

This chain connects TRBV19 to TRBJ2-1, with 9 bases matching TRBD2. Germline CDR1 and CDR2: LNHDA and SQIVND (reference sequence). The V segment lost 7 bases and the J segment 8 bases; nucleotides outside the gene matches: 12. The length of the CDR3 is 15 residues. In nucleotides, the CDR3 is TGTGCCAGTAAGGCGGAGCGGGGGGCTAGCGATGAGCAGTTCTTC. It specifies CASKAERGASDEQFF. The whole variable domain, filled in from reference TRBV19 and TRBJ2-1, reads DGGITQSPKYLFRKEGQNVTLSCEQNLNHDAMYWYRQDPGQGLRLIYYSQIVNDFQKGDIAEGYSVSREKKESFPLTVTSAQKNPTAFYLCASKAERGASDEQFFGPGTRLTVL.

V and J are TRBV2 and TRBJ2-5; D tentatively reads TRBD1 or TRBD2 (5 bases each). The CDR3 has 14 amino acids. The germline gives CDR1 SNHLY, CDR2 FYNNEI. Trimming left V 5 bases short and J 4 bases short, with 14 bases between. The CDR3, as DNA: TGTGCCAGCAGTAATTCCGGGACCCGAGAGACCCAGTACTTC. It is translated as CASSNSGTRETQYF.

Ten or more counts support this clonotype. The CDR3 loop is CASSYSISYEQYF. For the CDR3, the DNA is TGTGCCAGCAGTTACTCGATCTCCTACGAGCAGTACTTC. This rearrangement joins TRBV6-5 to TRBJ2-7; D is ambiguous. The germline V gene has CDR1 MNHEY and CDR2 SVGAGI. The CDR3 runs to 13 residues. Trimming left V 0 bases short and J 0 bases short, with 3 bases between.

This clonotype has a count of ten or more. The V gene is TRBV6-6, the J gene TRBJ2-7; 11 bases align to TRBD2. J lost 3 bases, V lost 5 bases, and 0 bases had no gene match. CDR1 and CDR2 (germline): MNHNY, SVGAGI (reference sequence). CDR3 length: 13 amino acids. The CDR3 region is CASSGLAGYEQYF. The DNA for the CDR3 is TGTGCCAGCAGTGGACTAGCGGGCTACGAGCAGTACTTC.

This clonotype was seen a few times. V usage is TRBV2 and J usage is TRBJ2-7, with D unclear. V was shortened by 7 bases and J by 2 bases, with 15 bases between the two germline ends. Germline V gene lookup returns CDR1 SNHLY and CDR2 FYNNEI. The CDR3 totals 14 residues. The CDR3, as DNA: TGTGCCAGCAAGGAGACCCAGATGACCTACGAGCAGTACTTC. Translated: CASKETQMTYEQYF.

J is TRBJ2-7 and V is TRBV5-1; D is uncertain. Germline values: CDR1 SGHRS, CDR2 YFSETQ. The CDR3 has 13 residues. Between the trimmed V and J ends, which lost 0 bases and 3 bases, there was a span of 7 bases. The CDR3 reads CASSLVVSYEQYF. In DNA form, the CDR3 reads TGCGCCAGCAGCTTGGTCGTGAGCTACGAGCAGTACTTC.

The chain uses TRBV27 and TRBJ2-7; 8 nucleotides agree with TRBD1. V trimming: 10 bases; J trimming: 6 bases; junction bases outside the gene matches: 5. There are 11 residues in the CDR3. The V gene's germline CDR1 is MNHEY and CDR2 SMNVEV (reference sequence). The CDR3 loop reads CATRQGFEQYF. The CDR3 DNA reads TGTGCCACCCGACAGGGGTTCGAGCAGTACTTC.

DNA of the CDR3: TGTGCCAGCAGCTCGGGGACTAGCGGGAATACCTACGAGCAGTACTTC. The encoded protein is CASSSGTSGNTYEQYF. This chain joins TRBV7-9 and TRBJ2-7; 13 bases align to TRBD2. The trim removed 4 bases at V and 2 bases at J, leaving 5 bases unmatched. The CDR3 sequence is 16 residues long. Germline CDR1 reads SEHNR; CDR2 reads FQNEAQ (reference sequence).

The table lists this clonotype with many counts. The DNA of the CDR3 is TGTGCCAGCAGCTTAATACAGGGAGGGGGAGATGAGCAGTTCTTC. The encoded protein is CASSLIQGGGDEQFF. This chain uses TRBV7-3 with TRBJ2-1; perhaps TRBD2 as D (7 bases). The ends were cut back, 1 base at V and 8 bases at J, with 15 bases in the middle. This CDR3 region has 15 residues. Germline V gives CDR1 SGHTA, CDR2 FQGTGA.

This clonotype was found many times. The chain recombines TRBV6-5 with TRBJ2-1, with 9 bases lining up with TRBD2. V dropped 4 bases and J dropped 7; count of bases not matched to a gene: 8. CDR1 and CDR2 (germline): MNHEY, SVGAGI. This CDR3 has 15 residues. CDR3 loop: CASSWAGGPINEQFF. In DNA, the CDR3 is TGTGCCAGCAGTTGGGCGGGAGGGCCTATAAATGAGCAGTTCTTC.

This chain uses TRBV7-3 with TRBJ2-3; D remains ambiguous. The CDR3 has 14 residues. V lost 5 bases and J lost 0, with 9 bases in between. Germline V gives CDR1 SGHTA, CDR2 FQGTGA. The CDR3 protein is CASSRRASTDTQYF. Written as DNA, the CDR3 is TGTGCCAGCAGCCGACGGGCTAGCACAGATACGCAGTATTTT. The entire variable domain, with the rest obtained from reference TRBV7-3 and TRBJ2-3, is as follows: GAGVSQTPSNKVTEKGKYVELRCDPISGHTALYWYRQSLGQGPEFLIYFQGTGAADDSGLPNDRFFAVRPEGSVSTLKIQRTERGDSAVYLCASSRRASTDTQYFGPGTRLTVL.

This rearrangement joins TRBV7-3 to TRBJ1-6; D not certain. CDR1 and CDR2 (germline): SGHTA, FQGTGA. V lost 2 bases to trimming and J lost 0 bases, with 8 bases between them. The CDR3 sequence is 16 residues long. CDR3 sequence (DNA): TGTGCCAGCAGCTTAGGAGATAGCTCCTATAATTCACCCCTCCACTTT. Amino acids: CASSLGDSSYNSPLHF.

This clonotype was counted at least ten times. This sequence joins TRBV4-1 and TRBJ1-5, with a possible D match to TRBD1 (6 bases). CDR3 length: 15 amino acids. Germline assignment: CDR1 MGHRA and CDR2 YSYEKL. The V end was cut by 6 bases, the J end by 0 bases, with 12 bases between. This chain's CDR3 is CASRQGTDSNQPQHF. CDR3 nucleotides: TGCGCCAGCAGGCAGGGGACGGATAGCAATCAGCCCCAGCATTTT.

This clonotype has a handful of counts. V is TRBV20-1 and J is TRBJ2-7; D perhaps matches TRBD2 (5 bases). V was shortened by 4 bases and J by 0 bases, with 10 bases between the two germline ends. This CDR3 comprises 13 residues. CDR1 and CDR2 (germline): DFQATT, SNEGSKA (reference sequence). The CDR3 region has the DNA TGCAGTGCTAAACTAGGACTCTCCTACGAGCAGTACTTC. Translation gives CSAKLGLSYEQYF.

The chain links TRBV19 to TRBJ2-7, with 7 positions matching TRBD1. The CDR3 extends over 14 amino acids. CDR1 is LNHDA and CDR2 is SQIVND in the germline V gene (reference sequence). The V gene end was trimmed by 4 bases and the J gene end by 7 bases; junction bases not matched to a gene: 10. The CDR3 region has the DNA TGTGCCAGTAGTACTTACAGGGGAAACTGGGAGCAGTACTTC. Its protein is CASSTYRGNWEQYF. Complete variable domain (other parts from reference TRBV19 and TRBJ2-7): DGGITQSPKYLFRKEGQNVTLSCEQNLNHDAMYWYRQDPGQGLRLIYYSQIVNDFQKGDIAEGYSVSREKKESFPLTVTSAQKNPTAFYLCASSTYRGNWEQYFGPGTRLTVT.

Ten or more counts support this clonotype. CDR3 coding DNA: TGTGCCAGCAGCTTAGGCGGGAGGAGCACAGATACGCAGTATTTT. Translated: CASSLGGRSTDTQYF. The V call is TRBV11-2, the J call TRBJ2-3; the match to TRBD2 covers 8 bases. V lost 1 base and J lost 0; bases outside the gene matches: 0. The CDR3 is 15 amino acids. Looked up from germline, CDR1 is SGHAT and CDR2 is FQNNGV.